The T cell receptor (beta chain) under discussion was sequenced for a study of CD8 T cells in Susac syndrome. Patients with Susac syndrome met diagnostic criteria defined recently for definite or probable disease. With random hexamers, reverse transcription was performed on roughly 0.5 to 1 ug of RNA. MiXCR, applied by TCRdb to the immunoSEQ multiplex PCR reads, yields one record per CDR3 protein. The profile shows around 150,000 distinct CDR3 sequences, approximately 94% of them singletons. The source is a human donor with Susac syndrome. The sequencing input was CD4+ T cells from PBMCs.

Here the CDR3 DNA reads TGTGCCAGCAGCTTAGCGGAGCAGGGAGGTCATGGCTACACCTTC. This sequence encodes CASSLAEQGGHGYTF. This chain links TRBV7-9 with TRBJ1-2, with D perhaps TRBD1 (5 bases). The CDR3 consists of 15 residues. In germline, CDR1 is SEHNR, CDR2 FQNEAQ (reference sequence). V was clipped by 0 bases and J by 6 bases, with 14 bases between them.